Listed here are 30 T cell receptor beta chains from one sample, sequenced in a study of technical replicates of blood from several donors (dated by TCRdb to 2016 to 2017). Library preparation used the immunoSEQ multiplex PCR assay. This immuneACCESS table, as held by TCRdb, lists in-frame sequences with V and J called but not all clones. Of the missing ones, under half trace to an unresolved V gene in checked studies; the others have no known cause. The sample records 66,000 or so clones, 88% of which are singletons. The ten top clones hold around 5% of the sample. The specimen sequenced was PBMCs. Receptors originate from a human donor in good health. Some clones in this sample may be carry-over from other donors' samples.

This sequence joins TRBV25-1 and TRBJ2-2; tentatively, D is TRBD2 (6 bases). The CDR3 spans 16 residues. Germline V lookup: CDR1 MGHDK, CDR2 SYGVNS. V was shortened by 1 base and J by 1 base, with 10 bases between the two germline ends. In DNA, the CDR3 is TGTGCCAGCAGTGAATTTAGCGGACGGAACACCGGGGAGCTGTTTTTT. Translating it yields CASSEFSGRNTGELFF.

This clone appeared once. The chain carries TRBV2 and TRBJ2-2; 7 bases line up with TRBD2. This CDR3 has 17 amino acids. Germline lookup yields CDR1 SNHLY and CDR2 FYNNEI. The J segment lost 4 bases and the V segment lost 0 bases, leaving 8 bases of the junction unmatched. The CDR3 protein is CASSEALAGVGTGELFF. The DNA for the CDR3 is TGTGCCAGCAGTGAAGCGCTTGCGGGAGTAGGCACCGGGGAGCTGTTTTTT.

CDR3 protein: CASSSRTGGIGEQYF. CDR3 coding DNA: TGTGCCAGCAGCTCACGGACAGGGGGCATCGGCGAGCAGTACTTC. V usage is TRBV13 and J usage is TRBJ2-7; 11 positions agree with TRBD1. Germline trimming cut 4 bases from V and 6 bases from J; bases unmatched to any gene: 8. This CDR3 is 15 amino acids long. Germline V gene data show CDR1 as PRHDT and CDR2 as FYEKMQ (reference sequence).

This chain uses TRBV27 with TRBJ1-1; TRBD1 matches at 7 bases. Germline loops: CDR1 MNHEY, CDR2 SMNVEV (reference sequence). CDR3 length: 13 amino acids. V shed 6 bases, J shed 6 bases, and the junction held 7 bases outside the gene matches. The CDR3 protein is CASRERQGSEAFF. The CDR3 region has the DNA TGTGCCAGCAGGGAGAGACAGGGCTCTGAAGCTTTCTTT.

The chain links TRBV15 to TRBJ2-1; 15 bases match TRBD2. The CDR3 has 20 amino acids. V lost 1 base and J lost 4; bases outside the gene matches: 11. The germline V gene encodes CDR1 LNHNV and CDR2 YYDKDF (reference sequence). Here the CDR3 DNA reads TGTGCCACCAGCAGAGCGCCTGGACTAGCGGGGGGGCCCACTTACAATGAGCAGTTCTTC. Protein product: CATSRAPGLAGGPTYNEQFF.

The chain has TRBV5-4 and TRBJ1-2; 12 nucleotides align to TRBD1. The length of the CDR3 is 15 residues. V gave up 5 bases and J gave up 7 bases; unmatched junction bases: 9. Germline V gene sequence: CDR1 SGHNT, CDR2 YYREEE (reference sequence). This CDR3 is CASSPGTGGFSGYTF. The CDR3 coding sequence is TGTGCCAGCAGTCCCGGGACAGGGGGCTTCAGTGGCTACACCTTC. The full variable domain, its missing parts supplied by reference TRBV5-4 and TRBJ1-2, is ETGVTQSPTHLIKTRGQQVTLRCSSQSGHNTVSWYQQALGQGPQFIFQYYREEENGRGNFPPRFSGLQFPNYSSELNVNALELDDSALYLCASSPGTGGFSGYTFGSGTRLTVV.

The CDR3 nucleotides are TGTGCCAGCAGCTTATCTGGGGGAGCGGGAGGGCCCGGGACCCAGTACTTC. Encoded protein: CASSLSGGAGGPGTQYF. The chain has TRBV7-2 and TRBJ2-5, with 10 nucleotides matching TRBD2. Trimming cost V 2 bases and J 7 bases; bases outside gene matches: 13. The CDR3 length is 17 residues. The germline CDR1 and CDR2 sequences are SGHTA and FQGNSA.

The chain combines TRBV9 with TRBJ1-4; perhaps TRBD1 as D (6 bases). The germline gives CDR1 SGDLS, CDR2 YYNGEE. Trimming cost V 4 bases and J 6 bases, with 19 bases left between them. CDR3 length equals 16 residues. CDR3 residues: CASSTGQLVGDEKLFF. The CDR3 DNA reads TGTGCCAGCAGCACCGGACAGCTCGTCGGGGATGAAAAACTGTTTTTT. The variable domain in full, with the rest retrieved from reference TRBV9 and TRBJ1-4, is DSGVTQTPKHLITATGQRVTLRCSPRSGDLSVYWYQQSLDQGLQFLIQYYNGEERAKGNILERFSAQQFPDLHSELNLSSLELGDSALYFCASSTGQLVGDEKLFFGSGTQLSVL.

The chain recombines TRBV30 with TRBJ2-5, with 8 nucleotides matching TRBD2. CDR1 is GTSNPN and CDR2 is SVGIG in the germline V gene (reference sequence). The CDR3 runs to 12 residues. The junction had 9 bases not matched to a gene; V was cut back by 5 bases and J by 10 bases. The CDR3 is CAWGAGGPGQYF. CDR3 sequence (DNA): TGTGCCTGGGGGGCGGGGGGCCCAGGCCAGTACTTC.

This chain connects TRBV6-1 to TRBJ1-2, with D unclear. Trimming took 7 bases from V and 3 from J, leaving 12 bases between them. This CDR3 comprises 13 residues. Germline CDR1 and CDR2: MNHNS and SASEGT. CDR3 bases: TGTGCCAGCATCGCGTCGGACTACTATGGCTACACCTTC. Encoded protein: CASIASDYYGYTF.

This chain connects TRBV30 to TRBJ2-6; 7 bases are shared with TRBD1. CDR1 and CDR2 (germline): GTSNPN, SVGIG (reference sequence). Trimming took 2 bases from V and 6 from J; bases not matched to a gene: 7. The CDR3 extends over 15 amino acids. As DNA, the CDR3 is TGTGCCTGGAGTACGGGACAGCTAGAGGCCAACGTCCTGACTTTC. Amino acids: CAWSTGQLEANVLTF. Full variable domain (outside the CDR3, taken from reference TRBV30 and TRBJ2-6): SQTIHQWPATLVQPVGSPLSLECTVEGTSNPNLYWYRQAAGRGLQLLFYSVGIGQISSEVPQNLSASRPQDRQFILSSKKLLLSDSGFYLCAWSTGQLEANVLTFGAGSRLTVL.

The V and J genes are TRBV30 and TRBJ2-7; D is unclear. V was clipped by 2 bases and J by 1 base, with 3 bases between them. CDR1 and CDR2 from the germline V gene are GTSNPN and SVGIG (reference sequence). CDR3 length: 11 amino acids. CDR3 coding DNA: TGTGCCTGGAGTCAGTCCTACGAGCAGTACTTC. It codes for CAWSQSYEQYF. Using reference TRBV30 and TRBJ2-7 for the parts outside the CDR3, the full variable domain is SQTIHQWPATLVQPVGSPLSLECTVEGTSNPNLYWYRQAAGRGLQLLFYSVGIGQISSEVPQNLSASRPQDRQFILSSKKLLLSDSGFYLCAWSQSYEQYFGPGTRLTVT.

The chain couples TRBV21-1 to TRBJ2-7; the table's D call TRBD2 went unverified against the DNA. TRBV21-1 is annotated as a pseudogene. This CDR3 comprises 14 residues. CDR3 sequence reads: CASSKNGGVYEQYF. CDR3 DNA: TGTGCCAGCAGCAAAAACGGGGGAGTCTACGAGCAGTACTTC.

This clone is a singleton in its sample. V is TRBV9 and J is TRBJ2-5, with TRBD1 matching over 7 bases. J gave up 3 bases and V 0 bases, and 2 bases lay outside the gene matches. The CDR3 has 14 amino acids. Per the germline V gene, CDR1 is SGDLS and CDR2 is YYNGEE. CDR3 DNA sequence: TGTGCCAGCAGCGTAGCGACAGGGAAAGAGACCCAGTACTTC. It yields the protein CASSVATGKETQYF. The full variable domain, with the rest looked up from reference TRBV9 and TRBJ2-5, is DSGVTQTPKHLITATGQRVTLRCSPRSGDLSVYWYQQSLDQGLQFLIQYYNGEERAKGNILERFSAQQFPDLHSELNLSSLELGDSALYFCASSVATGKETQYFGPGTRLLVL.

V and J are TRBV13 and TRBJ2-3, with D perhaps TRBD2 (6 bases). Germline assignment: CDR1 PRHDT and CDR2 FYEKMQ (reference sequence). The CDR3 covers 13 residues. The V end was cut by 7 bases, the J end by 5 bases, with 13 bases between. The CDR3 bases are TGTGCCAGCACTTGGAGGGGACTAGATACGCAGTATTTT. Protein product: CASTWRGLDTQYF.

J is TRBJ1-2 and V is TRBV5-5, with no clear D. CDR3 length equals 12 residues. V was trimmed by 4 bases and J by 8 bases, leaving 12 bases between them. Germline CDR1 reads SGHKS; CDR2 reads YYEKEE (reference sequence). The CDR3 nucleotides are TGTGCCAGCAGCCGACTTGATGGGGGCTACACCTTC. It codes for CASSRLDGGYTF. The complete variable domain, with remaining parts taken from reference TRBV5-5 and TRBJ1-2, reads DAGVTQSPTHLIKTRGQQVTLRCSPISGHKSVSWYQQVLGQGPQFIFQYYEKEERGRGNFPDRFSARQFPNYSSELNVNALLLGDSALYLCASSRLDGGYTFGSGTRLTVV.

V is TRBV19 and J is TRBJ2-5, with 7 bases matching TRBD2. Germline values: CDR1 LNHDA, CDR2 SQIVND (reference sequence). The CDR3 contains 14 residues. Unmatched junction bases numbered 7, after V lost 4 bases and J lost 5 bases. The CDR3 loop reads CASSTLAQLETQYF. The CDR3 bases are TGTGCCAGTAGTACACTAGCGCAATTGGAGACCCAGTACTTC.

This clone was observed a single time. J is TRBJ2-7 and V is TRBV4-2, with TRBD2 matching over 14 bases. This CDR3 contains 18 residues. Germline CDR1 is LGHNA and CDR2 is YNFKEQ. With V trimmed by 0 bases and J by 7 bases, 11 bases remained unmatched. Here the CDR3 reads CASSQDPAWTSGRCEQYF. The CDR3 bases are TGTGCCAGCAGCCAAGATCCCGCGTGGACTAGCGGGAGGTGTGAGCAGTACTTC.

The rearrangement uses TRBV9 and TRBJ2-7; D ambiguous. Germline CDR1 and CDR2: SGDLS and YYNGEE. Trimming took 0 bases from V and 0 from J, leaving 7 bases between them. The CDR3 runs 14 residues. The CDR3, as DNA: TGTGCCAGCAGCGTAGGCGGCAGCTCCTACGAGCAGTACTTC. Translated: CASSVGGSSYEQYF.

The V and J genes are TRBV7-8 and TRBJ2-7; D unresolved. With 2 bases removed from V and 0 bases from J, the gap between germline ends came to 11 bases. CDR1 and CDR2 (germline): SGHVS, FQNEAQ. CDR3 length equals 15 residues. The CDR3 bases are TGTGCCAGCAGCTTATACCGGTTAAGCTCCTACGAGCAGTACTTC. It yields the protein CASSLYRLSSYEQYF.

The chain is built from TRBV5-4 and TRBJ2-5; D call uncertain. CDR1 and CDR2 (germline): SGHNT, YYREEE (reference sequence). The CDR3 totals 12 residues. The germline V and J ends were trimmed by 5 bases and 5 bases, with 10 bases remaining between them. The CDR3 protein is CASSFYLETQYF. The CDR3 DNA sequence: TGTGCCAGCAGTTTTTATTTGGAGACCCAGTACTTC.

The rearrangement uses TRBV7-9 and TRBJ2-2, with 8 bases matching TRBD1. The CDR3 sequence is 18 residues long. The V gene's germline CDR1 is SEHNR and CDR2 FQNEAQ (reference sequence). The ends lost 5 bases at V and 0 bases at J; junction bases unmatched: 11. This chain's CDR3 is CASSPSPGQAANTGELFF. The CDR3 DNA reads as TGTGCCAGCAGCCCGAGCCCGGGACAGGCTGCGAACACCGGGGAGCTGTTTTTT.

The chain couples TRBV2 to TRBJ2-7, with a possible D match to TRBD1 (6 bases). This CDR3 region has 12 residues. Trimming took 8 bases from V and 2 from J, leaving 10 bases between them. Germline CDR1 and CDR2: SNHLY and FYNNEI. For the CDR3, the DNA is TGTGCCAGCTCCCGGACAGCCTACGAGCAGTACTTC. The encoded protein is CASSRTAYEQYF. The variable domain in full, with the rest retrieved from reference TRBV2 and TRBJ2-7, is EPEVTQTPSHQVTQMGQEVILRCVPISNHLYFYWYRQILGQKVEFLVSFYNNEISEKSEIFDDQFSVERPDGSNFTLKIRSTKLEDSAMYFCASSRTAYEQYFGPGTRLTVT.

In regard to this clone: It is unclear where the CDR3 begins or ends on the DNA, so no DNA is shown, and the CDR3 is as TCRdb lists it. The chain employs TRBV30 and TRBJ2-7; the table assigns TRBD2, which was not confirmed against the DNA. Germline values: CDR1 GTSNPN, CDR2 SVGIG (reference sequence). The CDR3 sequence runs 16 residues, both termini included. The CDR3 reads CAWSLRWGSGSFTAYF.

The J gene is TRBJ2-1, the V gene TRBV5-6; D not certain. V was clipped by 0 bases and J by 8 bases, with 9 bases between them. CDR3 length: 13 residues. Germline V gives CDR1 SGHDT, CDR2 YYEEEE. This chain's CDR3 is CASSLGQWHEQFF. CDR3 DNA: TGTGCCAGCAGCTTGGGCCAGTGGCATGAGCAGTTCTTC.

This chain links TRBV5-6 with TRBJ1-1; D is unresolved. From germline, CDR1 is SGHDT and CDR2 YYEEEE. This CDR3 contains 15 residues. Trimming took off 1 base at V and 2 bases at J, with 12 bases between the two ends. The DNA of the CDR3 is TGTGCCAGCAGCTTGAGGAGGGTGGATAACACTGAAGCTTTCTTT. Its protein is CASSLRRVDNTEAFF.

The gene calls are TRBV4-1 and TRBJ1-3; the match to TRBD1 covers 7 bases. This CDR3 spans 15 amino acids. With V trimmed by 0 bases and J by 4 bases, 3 bases remained unmatched. The germline V gene encodes CDR1 MGHRA and CDR2 YSYEKL. The CDR3 loop is CASSQDQTGGNTIYF. CDR3 in DNA: TGCGCCAGCAGCCAAGATCAGACAGGGGGAAACACCATATATTTT.

The chain recombines TRBV2 with TRBJ1-5, with 9 bases that match TRBD1. After removal of 4 bases from V and 7 bases from J, the junction contained 8 bases not matched to a gene. The CDR3 totals 15 residues. In germline, CDR1 is SNHLY, CDR2 FYNNEI. The CDR3, as DNA: TGTGCCAGCAGTGCGACAGGGGGTATCGGCCAGCCCCAGCATTTT. Protein: CASSATGGIGQPQHF.

V is TRBV4-3 and J is TRBJ2-3, with 10 bases aligning to TRBD2. The CDR3 has 16 residues. With V trimmed by 6 bases and J by 5 bases, 11 bases remained unmatched. Germline V gives CDR1 LGHNA, CDR2 YSLEER. The chain's CDR3 is CASSRTLAGAEDTQYF. The CDR3 nucleotides read TGCGCCAGCAGTCGTACTCTAGCGGGAGCAGAAGATACGCAGTATTTT.

This chain uses TRBV6-5 with TRBJ2-7; D not resolved. The V gene's germline CDR1 is MNHEY and CDR2 SVGAGI. There are 13 residues in the CDR3. The ends were cut back, 0 bases at V and 6 bases at J, with 9 bases in the middle. Written as DNA, the CDR3 is TGTGCCAGCAGTTACTCGAATTACGGCGAGCAGTACTTC. Its protein product is CASSYSNYGEQYF.